The 15 T cell receptor beta chains given below trace back to one sample, sequenced in a study of T cells in Graves' hyperthyroidism and ophthalmopathy. Amplification of TCR beta CDR3 regions was performed using RNA transcripts as template. The primer set for the first-round RT-PCR of the TCR CDR3 was HTBI. Using its own MiXCR run on the multiplex PCR reads, TCRdb lists one record per CDR3 protein. The top ten hold roughly 7% of the sample, which has nearly 600,000 distinct CDR3 sequences, 13% to 15% seen once. The material sequenced was blood. The receptor source for this set is a woman aged 18-29 years with Graves' ophthalmopathy.

This clonotype showed up just a few times. The V and J genes are TRBV5-6 and TRBJ1-5, with 8 bases aligning to TRBD1. Germline V gene sequence: CDR1 SGHDT, CDR2 YYEEEE. CDR3 length equals 17 residues. Trimming removed 0 bases from V and 2 bases from J; junction bases left unmatched: 7. CDR3 sequence reads: CASSLGQGAWGNQPQHF. CDR3 DNA: TGTGCCAGCAGCTTGGGGCAGGGGGCCTGGGGCAATCAGCCCCAGCATTTT. The whole variable domain, filled in from reference TRBV5-6 and TRBJ1-5, reads DAGVTQSPTHLIKTRGQQVTLRCSPKSGHDTVSWYQQALGQGPQFIFQYYEEEERQRGNFPDRFSGHQFPNYSSELNVNALLLGDSALYLCASSLGQGAWGNQPQHFGDGTRLSIL.

This clonotype was picked up many times. The chain has TRBV2 and TRBJ2-2; a possible D gene is TRBD1 (6 bases). Trimming left V 7 bases short and J 4 bases short, with 10 bases between. There are 13 residues in the CDR3. CDR1 and CDR2 (germline): SNHLY, FYNNEI. The CDR3, as DNA: TGTGCCAGCATTAAGGACAGCACCGGGGAGCTGTTTTTT. Translating it yields CASIKDSTGELFF.

This clonotype was recorded many times. This chain joins TRBV28 and TRBJ2-7; TRBD1 matches at 10 bases. Germline values: CDR1 MDHEN, CDR2 SYDVKM. Losses at the gene ends were 6 bases for V and 3 bases for J; bases not matched to a gene: 17. The CDR3 runs 18 residues. CDR3: CASRGVKRQGASYYEQYF. The DNA for the CDR3 is TGTGCCAGCAGAGGGGTTAAAAGACAGGGGGCCTCCTACTACGAGCAGTACTTC.

This clonotype was counted a few times. The V and J genes are TRBV6-4 and TRBJ1-1; 8 bases agree with TRBD1. V gave up 6 bases and J gave up 6 bases; unmatched junction bases: 6. The germline gives CDR1 MRHNA, CDR2 SNTAGT. The CDR3 totals 13 residues. CDR3 amino acids: CASRPDRVSEAFF. CDR3 DNA sequence: TGTGCCAGCAGACCGGACAGGGTCTCTGAAGCTTTCTTT.

There are a few counts of this clonotype. CDR3 sequence reads: CASSPSGGSTDTQYF. The CDR3 DNA reads TGTGCCAGCAGCCCTAGCGGGGGTAGCACAGATACGCAGTATTTT. The chain couples TRBV7-9 to TRBJ2-3; 10 bases are shared with TRBD2. This CDR3 has 15 residues. V dropped 5 bases and J dropped 0; count of bases not matched to a gene: 2. Germline CDR1 is SEHNR and CDR2 is FQNEAQ (reference sequence).

The chain uses TRBV2 and TRBJ2-3, with 16 bases that match TRBD2. Per the germline V gene, CDR1 is SNHLY and CDR2 is FYNNEI. V shed 3 bases and J 1 base; nucleotides not matched to a gene: 10. The CDR3 spans 20 residues. The DNA of the CDR3 is TGTGCCAGCAGTGAGCTGGGACTAGCGGGAGGGCCGTTTGGCACAGATACGCAGTATTTT. This sequence encodes CASSELGLAGGPFGTDTQYF. The variable domain in full, completed from reference TRBV2 and TRBJ2-3, reads EPEVTQTPSHQVTQMGQEVILRCVPISNHLYFYWYRQILGQKVEFLVSFYNNEISEKSEIFDDQFSVERPDGSNFTLKIRSTKLEDSAMYFCASSELGLAGGPFGTDTQYFGPGTRLTVL.

This clonotype was picked up a small number of times. The chain uses TRBV14 and TRBJ2-5; maybe TRBD2 (6 bases). Germline assignment: CDR1 SGHDN and CDR2 FVKESK. V lost 1 base to trimming and J lost 4 bases, with 10 bases between them. CDR3 length: 14 residues. CDR3 loop: CASSQGRAGETQYF. CDR3 coding DNA: TGTGCCAGCAGCCAAGGGAGGGCAGGAGAGACCCAGTACTTC. The whole variable domain, remainder taken from reference TRBV14 and TRBJ2-5, is EAGVTQFPSHSVIEKGQTVTLRCDPISGHDNLYWYRRVMGKEIKFLLHFVKESKQDESGMPNNRFLAERTGGTYSTLKVQPAELEDSGVYFCASSQGRAGETQYFGPGTRLLVL.

There are a few counts of this clonotype. The V gene is TRBV11-2, the J gene TRBJ2-1; D perhaps matches TRBD2 (6 bases). Germline V gene data show CDR1 as SGHAT and CDR2 as FQNNGV. The CDR3 runs to 14 residues. Trimming removed 0 bases at V and 4 bases at J, with 7 bases between. In nucleotides, the CDR3 is TGTGCCAGCAGCTTAGAACGGGAGTACAATGAGCAGTTCTTC. It encodes CASSLEREYNEQFF. The complete variable domain, with remaining parts taken from reference TRBV11-2 and TRBJ2-1, reads EAGVAQSPRYKIIEKRQSVAFWCNPISGHATLYWYQQILGQGPKLLIQFQNNGVVDDSQLPKDRFSAERLKGVDSTLKIQPAKLEDSAVYLCASSLEREYNEQFFGPGTRLTVL.

This clonotype was detected once. The chain carries TRBV12-3 or TRBV12-4 and TRBJ1-5; D perhaps matches TRBD1 (5 bases). There are 19 residues in the CDR3. V lost 1 base, J lost 9 bases, and 28 bases lay in between. This CDR3 is CASSLVTGWGNPLGAPQHF. The CDR3 bases are TGTGCCAGCAGTTTAGTCACGGGGTGGGGGAACCCCCTCGGAGCGCCCCAGCATTTT.

The chain links TRBV30 to TRBJ2-7; D may be TRBD2 (6 bases). Germline lookup yields CDR1 GTSNPN and CDR2 SVGIG (reference sequence). This CDR3 contains 13 residues. V lost 3 bases and J 7 bases, leaving 16 bases between the germline ends. In DNA, the CDR3 is TGTGCCTGGAGCCGGGTGGGAGGTACTGAGCAGTACTTC. Its translation is CAWSRVGGTEQYF.

This clonotype showed up many times. V and J are TRBV11-3 and TRBJ2-3, with TRBD1 identical over 9 bases. CDR1 is SGHNT, CDR2 YENEEA, per germline. This CDR3 has 14 amino acids. The J segment lost 4 bases and the V segment lost 5 bases, leaving 4 bases of the junction unmatched. The CDR3 bases are TGTGCCAGCAGCCGGACAGGGGAAGCAGATACGCAGTATTTT. Amino acid sequence: CASSRTGEADTQYF.

This clonotype has a handful of counts. The chain links TRBV4-1 to TRBJ1-3; the D is unclear. Germline CDR1 reads MGHRA; CDR2 reads YSYEKL. CDR3 length equals 14 residues. V was pared by 5 bases and J by 3 bases, with 11 bases between. As DNA, the CDR3 is TGCGCCAGCAGCTCGGGCCCCGTTGGAAACACCATATATTTT. It translates to CASSSGPVGNTIYF.

The V call is TRBV5-1, the J call TRBJ2-7; 11 nucleotides line up with TRBD2. From germline, CDR1 is SGHRS and CDR2 YFSETQ. V was clipped by 4 bases and J by 3 bases; unmatched bases: 9. The CDR3 is 16 residues long. CDR3 nucleotides: TGCGCCAGCAGCCATACTAGCGGGAGTTACCTCTACGAGCAGTACTTC. This gives the protein CASSHTSGSYLYEQYF.

This clonotype was observed a handful of times. The CDR3 sequence: CASSTLDRLHEQYF. The DNA of the CDR3 is TGTGCCAGCAGCACCCTCGACAGGCTCCACGAGCAGTACTTC. This sequence joins TRBV7-9 and TRBJ2-7; D is possibly TRBD1 (6 bases). The V end was cut by 5 bases, the J end by 5 bases, with 16 bases between. The CDR3 sequence is 14 residues long. CDR1 SEHNR and CDR2 FQNEAQ come from the germline V gene (reference sequence). Based on the CDR3 plus reference TRBV7-9 and TRBJ2-7, the full variable domain is DTGVSQNPRHKITKRGQNVTFRCDPISEHNRLYWYRQTLGQGPEFLTYFQNEAQLEKSRLLSDRFSAERPKGSFSTLEIQRTEQGDSAMYLCASSTLDRLHEQYFGPGTRLTVT.

The sample holds many counts of this clonotype. The chain has TRBV30 and TRBJ2-1; no firm D call. Trimming stripped 1 base from V and 5 bases from J, with 15 bases between. Germline values: CDR1 GTSNPN, CDR2 SVGIG (reference sequence). The CDR3 totals 15 residues. CDR3 sequence (DNA): TGTGCCTGGAGTGGACTCCCCGGACGGAACAATGAGCAGTTCTTC. Translated: CAWSGLPGRNNEQFF.